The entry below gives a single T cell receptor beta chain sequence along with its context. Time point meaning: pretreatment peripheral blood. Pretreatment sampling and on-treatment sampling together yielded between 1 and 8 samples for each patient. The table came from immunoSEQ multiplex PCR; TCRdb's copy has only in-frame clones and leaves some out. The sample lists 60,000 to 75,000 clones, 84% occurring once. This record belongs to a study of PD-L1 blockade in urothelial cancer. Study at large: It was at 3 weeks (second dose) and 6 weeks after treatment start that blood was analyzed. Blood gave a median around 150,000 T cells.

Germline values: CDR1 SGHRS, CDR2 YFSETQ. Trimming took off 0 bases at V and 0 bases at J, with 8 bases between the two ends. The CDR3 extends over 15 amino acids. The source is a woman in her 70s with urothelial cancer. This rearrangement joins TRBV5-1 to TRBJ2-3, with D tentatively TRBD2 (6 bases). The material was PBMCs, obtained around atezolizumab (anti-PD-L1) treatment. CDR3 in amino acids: CASSLVAVSTDTQYF. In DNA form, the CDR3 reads TGCGCCAGCAGCTTGGTAGCGGTGAGCACAGATACGCAGTATTTT.